This is a list of T cell receptor beta chains from one sample in a study of T cells in Graves' hyperthyroidism and ophthalmopathy. TCRdb re-called the multiplex PCR reads through MiXCR, storing one row per CDR3 protein. The data contain hundreds of thousands of distinct CDR3 sequences, roughly 13% of them singletons. The material sequenced was blood. These TCRs come from a man between 45 and 60 years old with Graves' ophthalmopathy. CDR3s include the opening cysteine and the closing phenylalanine or tryptophan. Fields, in order: J gene, clone size, V gene, D gene, CDR3 protein, CDR3 DNA. The D gene is left open where the match is weak. Rows may omit the clone size; those that give it use once, few, many or a size class.

TRBJ2-3 - TRBV12-3/TRBV12-4 TRBD2 CASSLGLAGTLDTQYF TGTGCCAGCAGTTTAGGTCTAGCGGGTACACTAGATACGCAGTATTTT
TRBJ2-7 many TRBV6-1 TRBD1 CASSRGQGGVYEQYF TGTGCCAGCAGTCGAGGACAGGGGGGGGTCTACGAGCAGTACTTC
TRBJ2-7 many TRBV3-1 - CASSQVGGDEQYF TGTGCCAGCAGCCAAGTGGGTGGCGACGAGCAGTACTTC
TRBJ1-6 - TRBV28 - CASSSLVGNSPLHF TGTGCCAGCAGTTCCCTCGTGGGGAATTCACCCCTCCACTTT
TRBJ2-7 - TRBV10-3 - CAPWRVVHEQYF TGTGCCCCGTGGAGGGTGGTCCACGAGCAGTACTTC
TRBJ1-1 - TRBV19 - CASSIKVTPSNTEAFF TGTGCCAGTAGTATTAAGGTGACACCCTCGAACACTGAAGCTTTCTTT
TRBJ2-5 - TRBV7-9 - CASSSRVGVLETQYF TGTGCCAGCAGCTCCCGGGTGGGTGTGTTGGAGACCCAGTACTTC
TRBJ2-5 many TRBV3-1 TRBD1 CASSHKTRGRAETQYF TGTGCCAGCAGCCACAAGACCAGGGGGCGCGCGGAGACCCAGTACTTC
TRBJ2-5 many TRBV11-1 - CASSPGRHVGTQYF TGTGCCAGCAGCCCAGGACGGCACGTTGGGACCCAGTACTTC
TRBJ1-6 - TRBV6-5 - CASSYFTGGKHNSPLHF TGTGCCAGCAGTTACTTTACGGGGGGCAAGCATAATTCACCCCTCCACTTT
TRBJ1-2 - TRBV14 - CASSQDQGSQYSYGYTF TGTGCCAGCAGCCAAGATCAGGGCAGTCAATACTCCTATGGCTACACCTTC
TRBJ2-2 few TRBV5-4 - CASSLGSSGNTGELFF TGTGCCAGCAGCTTGGGATCCAGCGGAAACACCGGGGAGCTGTTTTTT
TRBJ2-2 - TRBV7-3 TRBD1 CASSSQGAHTGELFF TGTGCCAGCAGCTCGCAGGGGGCGCACACCGGGGAGCTGTTTTTT